This T cell receptor beta chain was sequenced during a study of OX40 agonist ivuxolimab in advanced cancers. The repertoire was sequenced with immunoSEQ multiplex PCR; TCRdb's copy has only in-frame clones and lacks some. The table records 15,000 to 20,000 clones, 55% to 80% of them present only once. This specimen was CD4+ or CD8+ T cells sorted from blood, taken in a trial of the OX40 agonist ivuxolimab. This receptor was identified in an adult with an advanced solid tumor such as melanoma, head and neck, liver or kidney cancer.

Here the CDR3 reads CASSLTVGDEQYF. In DNA form, the CDR3 reads TGTGCCAGCAGTTTAACCGTGGGGGACGAGCAGTACTTC. The V gene is TRBV27, the J gene TRBJ2-7, with D possibly being TRBD1 or TRBD2 (5 bases each). Between the trimmed V and J ends, which lost 2 bases and 5 bases, there was a span of 10 bases. CDR3 size: 13 residues. Looked up from germline, CDR1 is MNHEY and CDR2 is SMNVEV (reference sequence).